This TCR beta chain was recovered during a study of blood T cells in healthy people across ages. To note about this clonotype: Antigen specificity is unknown.

This CDR3 contains 14 residues. V dropped 4 bases and J dropped 3 bases, with 13 bases sitting between them. Germline loops: CDR1 LGHNA, CDR2 YNFKEQ. Through a sample-barcoded 5' primer and a J-beta primer mix, a second PCR was run for roughly 6 to 11 cycles. TCRdb fed the 5' RACE reads into MiXCR, producing one record per CDR3 protein. The table includes around 780,000 distinct CDR3 sequences, more than 25% detected once. General observations from the study: There was a strong correlation between TCR beta diversity and naive T cell percentage.

Every sample gave at least 6 micrograms of total RNA when it was extracted. These data are also associated with another study on T cells of mothers and their children. That source adds: For the second PCR, the M1S primer put in sample barcodes and 2-4 random nucleotides.

The chain is built from TRBV4-2 and TRBJ2-7, with D possibly being TRBD1 or TRBD2 (5 bases each). The sample consisted of blood. The TCR sequence derives from a boy aged 5-17 years in good health. The CDR3 nucleotides are TGTGCCAGCAGCCGCCCGGAGGACAACTACGAGCAGTACTTC. Translation gives CASSRPEDNYEQYF.